This T cell receptor beta chain was retrieved from a study of cytomegalovirus exposure and HLA in healthy donors. PCR involved 60 Vbeta and 13 Jbeta primers. In the original analysis: Unique TCR beta chains totaled about 78 million in a later count, with roughly 12 million of them shared. The method was immunoSEQ multiplex PCR; TCRdb's version includes in-frame clones alone and lacks a portion of them. V and J calls and clone size follow that table, whereas D and trimming were derived from the DNA. The table lists 95,000 to 100,000 clones, about 80% of them singletons. The study sampled nominally healthy donors, though unrecorded immune exposures were likely. Germline assignment: CDR1 SEHNR and CDR2 FQNEAQ (reference sequence). V trimming: 7 bases; J trimming: 11 bases; junction bases outside the gene matches: 12. The CDR3 spans 13 residues.

V is TRBV7-9 and J is TRBJ1-2; 8 bases match TRBD1. The sequencing sample was made of PBMCs. This clonotype originated in a man aged 40-55 years in good health and CMV-seronegative. CDR3 nucleotide sequence: TGTGCCAGCACCCGTGGACAGGGCTCGAGGTACACCTTC. Amino acids: CASTRGQGSRYTF.